These 22 T cell receptor beta chains were all obtained from the same sample, sequenced in a study of cytomegalovirus exposure and HLA in healthy donors. The PCR was carried out with 60 Vbeta primers and 13 Jbeta primers. Method: immunoSEQ multiplex PCR; TCRdb's copy keeps in-frame clones and lacks some. Counted here are roughly 200,000 clones, roughly 85% occurring once; the ten biggest clones make up about 2.2%. Source material: PBMCs. Every receptor here comes from a woman aged 45 to 65 in good health and CMV-seronegative.

The chain has TRBV11-1 and TRBJ2-7; TRBD2 matches at 8 bases. J was trimmed by 1 base and V by 5 bases; bases with no gene match: 7. CDR1 SGHAT and CDR2 FQDESV come from the germline V gene (reference sequence). This CDR3 is 15 amino acids long. The CDR3 DNA reads TGTGCCAGCAGCAAGCAACCGGGAGGGTCCTACGAGCAGTACTTC. Translating gives CASSKQPGGSYEQYF.

The chain carries TRBV25-1 and TRBJ1-2, with D maybe TRBD1 (5 bases). Germline V CDR1 and CDR2: MGHDK, SYGVNS. V was trimmed by 7 bases and J by 8 bases, leaving 20 bases between them. The CDR3 has 14 amino acids. For the CDR3, the DNA is TGTGCCAGCATCCCGTCTGGGATTCAGGGAGGCTACACCTTC. It yields the protein CASIPSGIQGGYTF.

The genes are TRBV5-1 and TRBJ2-1; TRBD2 matches at 9 bases. After removal of 0 bases from V and 8 bases from J, the junction contained 21 bases not matched to a gene. The germline V gene encodes CDR1 SGHRS and CDR2 YFSETQ. CDR3 length: 20 amino acids. The CDR3 coding sequence is TGCGCCAGCAGCTTGGAGCCCGGACTAGCGAGAGGAGCCCGCGCTGATGAGCAGTTCTTC. It encodes CASSLEPGLARGARADEQFF.

The gene calls are TRBV7-2 and TRBJ2-1; D uncertain. With 1 base removed from V and 4 bases from J, the gap between germline ends came to 5 bases. The CDR3 has 13 residues. The germline V gene has CDR1 SGHTA and CDR2 FQGNSA. The CDR3 region is CASSLGTYNEQFF. As DNA, the CDR3 is TGTGCCAGCAGCTTAGGTACTTACAATGAGCAGTTCTTC.

This clone has a single count. Other DNA sequences in the same sample also yield this CDR3. The chain employs TRBV4-1 and TRBJ2-6; 11 bases fit TRBD1. CDR1 MGHRA and CDR2 YSYEKL come from the germline V gene. V dropped 4 bases and J dropped 4; count of bases not matched to a gene: 6. The CDR3 runs 17 residues. The CDR3 DNA is TGCGCCAGCAGCCTTGGGACAGGGGGTTCCGGGGCCAACGTCCTGACTTTC. It encodes CASSLGTGGSGANVLTF.

The V gene is TRBV6-5, the J gene TRBJ2-7; unclear D gene. The V end lost 2 bases, the J end lost 0 bases, and 8 bases lay between the germline ends. The CDR3 totals 14 residues. Per germline, CDR1 MNHEY and CDR2 SVGAGI. DNA for the CDR3: TGTGCCAGCAGTTACAGTACGAGCTCCTACGAGCAGTACTTC. Translation: CASSYSTSSYEQYF.

The genes are TRBV6-1 and TRBJ2-4, with D maybe TRBD1 (7 bases). Germline V lookup: CDR1 MNHNS, CDR2 SASEGT. The CDR3 sequence is 19 residues long. V lost 3 bases to trimming and J lost 1 base, with 22 bases between them. The CDR3 DNA is TGTGCCAGCAGTGACCCTTTAGGAGGGGGCTGGTCGGCCAAAAACATTCAGTACTTC. Translating it yields CASSDPLGGGWSAKNIQYF.

The genes are TRBV4-1 and TRBJ1-5; perhaps TRBD1 as D (5 bases). The length of the CDR3 is 15 residues. CDR1 and CDR2 from the germline V gene are MGHRA and YSYEKL. Trimming left V 0 bases short and J 1 base short, with 7 bases between. In DNA, the CDR3 is TGCGCCAGCAGCCAAGAGGGACTGAGCAATCAGCCCCAGCATTTT. It specifies CASSQEGLSNQPQHF.

The rearrangement links TRBV11-2 to TRBJ1-1, with TRBD1 matching over 12 bases. Germline V gene data show CDR1 as SGHAT and CDR2 as FQNNGV. Trimming at V came to 2 bases and at J to 11 bases, leaving 15 bases not matched to a gene. CDR3 length equals 17 residues. This CDR3 reads CASSLSWGGTGGVGAFF. Here the CDR3 DNA reads TGTGCCAGCAGCTTATCTTGGGGGGGGACAGGGGGCGTTGGGGCTTTCTTT.

This chain uses TRBV5-8 with TRBJ1-1, with D unresolved. The CDR3 runs to 17 residues. Germline lookup yields CDR1 SGHTS and CDR2 YDEGEE. Trimming removed 4 bases from V and 0 bases from J, with 19 bases in between. The CDR3 region has the DNA TGTGCCAGCAGCCCGTTGGTAGGGCGGGGTATGAACACTGAAGCTTTCTTT. Protein sequence: CASSPLVGRGMNTEAFF.

J is TRBJ1-1 and V is TRBV27; perhaps TRBD1 as D (5 bases). V lost 5 bases, J lost 4 bases, and 8 bases lay in between. Germline V CDR1 and CDR2: MNHEY, SMNVEV (reference sequence). The CDR3 covers 12 residues. Here the CDR3 DNA reads TGTGCCAGCAGTGGGGCCTTCACTGAAGCTTTCTTT. This translates into CASSGAFTEAFF.

The V and J genes are TRBV2 and TRBJ2-2; 9 bases match TRBD2. V lost 8 bases and J lost 1; bases outside the gene matches: 2. The CDR3 runs to 14 residues. The germline CDR1 and CDR2 sequences are SNHLY and FYNNEI. CDR3 sequence (DNA): TGTGCCAGCCGTAGCGGGAGGAACACCGGGGAGCTGTTTTTT. Protein: CASRSGRNTGELFF.

This chain joins TRBV27 and TRBJ1-5; the D gene is possibly TRBD1 (5 bases). CDR1 is MNHEY, CDR2 SMNVEV, per germline (reference sequence). The CDR3 has 14 residues. The V end lost 5 bases, the J end lost 4 bases, and 12 bases lay between the germline ends. For the CDR3, the DNA is TGTGCCAGCAGTAATCGACAGTTTAATCAGCCCCAGCATTTT. Amino acid sequence: CASSNRQFNQPQHF.

The gene calls are TRBV19 and TRBJ2-5, with 16 bases identical to TRBD2. The germline V gene has CDR1 LNHDA and CDR2 SQIVND (reference sequence). The CDR3 runs to 18 residues. After removal of 4 bases from V and 4 bases from J, the junction contained 9 bases not matched to a gene. CDR3 region: CASSKKGLAGGLGETQYF. Here the CDR3 DNA reads TGTGCCAGTAGTAAAAAGGGACTAGCGGGAGGGCTAGGAGAGACCCAGTACTTC.

The chain employs TRBV5-4 and TRBJ1-1; TRBD1 aligns across 11 bases. V shed 4 bases, J shed 7 bases, and the junction held 3 bases outside the gene matches. The CDR3 is 13 amino acids. Germline V lookup: CDR1 SGHNT, CDR2 YYREEE (reference sequence). In nucleotides, the CDR3 is TGTGCCAGCAGCAGGGACAGGGGGTTTGAAGCTTTCTTT. Translated, it gives CASSRDRGFEAFF.

This chain connects TRBV19 to TRBJ1-4; D ambiguous. V was shortened by 7 bases and J by 4 bases, with 13 bases between the two germline ends. The CDR3 is made up of 14 amino acids. Germline V CDR1 and CDR2: LNHDA, SQIVND (reference sequence). The chain's CDR3 is CASKFGLHNEKLFF. The CDR3, as DNA: TGTGCCAGTAAGTTCGGACTGCATAATGAAAAACTGTTTTTT.

The rearrangement joins TRBV6-6 to TRBJ2-7; 8 bases fit TRBD1. V shed 6 bases and J 3 bases; nucleotides not matched to a gene: 10. Germline V gene lookup returns CDR1 MNHNY and CDR2 SVGAGI (reference sequence). The CDR3 length is 15 residues. The CDR3 DNA is TGTGCCAGCAGGGACGGGACAGGCAACCTCTACGAGCAGTACTTC. Protein: CASRDGTGNLYEQYF.

The V call is TRBV6-1, the J call TRBJ1-4, with 9 positions matching TRBD1. CDR1 and CDR2 (germline): MNHNS, SASEGT. The V and J ends lost 4 bases and 0 bases, in that order; junction bases with no gene match: 3. The CDR3 sequence is 16 residues long. The CDR3 DNA is TGTGCCAGCAGTGGTGGACAGGGGACAACTAATGAAAAACTGTTTTTT. Residues: CASSGGQGTTNEKLFF.

The rearrangement uses TRBV2 and TRBJ2-5, with TRBD1 matching over 10 bases. The CDR3 sequence is 16 residues long. V dropped 3 bases and J dropped 3; count of bases not matched to a gene: 7. Per germline, CDR1 SNHLY and CDR2 FYNNEI. CDR3 DNA sequence: TGTGCCAGCAGTGACCCGGGACAGGGGATGAAAGAGACCCAGTACTTC. Amino acids: CASSDPGQGMKETQYF.

This chain uses TRBV5-1 with TRBJ1-2, with a possible D match to TRBD1 (5 bases). V dropped 0 bases and J dropped 4 bases, with 13 bases sitting between them. The CDR3 is made up of 15 amino acids. Germline lookup yields CDR1 SGHRS and CDR2 YFSETQ. The CDR3 DNA follows: TGCGCCAGCAGCTTGGATTCAGGGCAAGGCTATGGCTACACCTTC. As protein: CASSLDSGQGYGYTF. The full variable domain, completed using reference TRBV5-1 and TRBJ1-2, is KAGVTQTPRYLIKTRGQQVTLSCSPISGHRSVSWYQQTPGQGLQFLFEYFSETQRNKGNFPGRFSGRQFSNSRSEMNVSTLELGDSALYLCASSLDSGQGYGYTFGSGTRLTVV.

The rearrangement links TRBV27 to TRBJ2-2; 11 bases are a match to TRBD2. The CDR3 covers 15 residues. CDR1 and CDR2 (germline): MNHEY, SMNVEV (reference sequence). The V gene end was trimmed by 5 bases and the J gene end by 5 bases; junction bases not matched to a gene: 4. The CDR3 loop reads CASSPRLAGTGELFF. Written as DNA, the CDR3 is TGTGCCAGCAGTCCCAGACTAGCGGGGACCGGGGAGCTGTTTTTT.

This sequence joins TRBV28 and TRBJ1-1, with D unclear. With 3 bases removed from V and 12 bases from J, the gap between germline ends came to 14 bases. Germline lookup yields CDR1 MDHEN and CDR2 SYDVKM. This CDR3 comprises 12 residues. The CDR3: CASSLDVTKTFF. CDR3 coding DNA: TGTGCCAGCAGTTTGGATGTGACAAAAACTTTCTTT. Full variable domain (rest looked up from reference TRBV28 and TRBJ1-1): DVKVTQSSRYLVKRTGEKVFLECVQDMDHENMFWYRQDPGLGLRLIYFSYDVKMKEKGDIPEGYSVSREKKERFSLILESASTNQTSMYLCASSLDVTKTFFGQGTRLTVV.